The sequence of this TCR beta chain was determined in a study of T cells in localized non-small cell lung cancer. Points from the study as a whole: Out of the top 100 tumor clones, a median about 57 were seen in adjacent lung. Because sequencing included only one region (of the tumor), heterogeneity remains possible. Longer overall survival associated with higher blood T cell density; shorter survival with higher adjacent-lung clonality. Highest T cell clonality was seen in uninvolved adjacent lung, surpassing that measured in tumor.

The repertoire was sequenced with immunoSEQ multiplex PCR; TCRdb's copy has only in-frame clones and lacks some. The data hold around 29,000 clones, with approximately 90% observed a single time. About this clone itself: No antigen is known for it.

The CDR3 sequence is 12 residues long. Germline V gene lookup returns CDR1 MDHEN and CDR2 SYDVKM. V was shortened by 2 bases and J by 10 bases, with 11 bases between the two germline ends. The starting material was peripheral blood, obtained before any cancer treatment. This receptor was taken from a female donor of 60 years or more with stage I lung adenocarcinoma. The genes are TRBV28 and TRBJ1-2; D possibly corresponds to TRBD1 (6 bases). This chain's CDR3 is CASSLGQHDYTF. In nucleotides, the CDR3 is TGTGCCAGCAGTTTAGGACAGCACGACTACACCTTC.